The present T cell receptor beta chain was sequenced within a study of blood T cell repertoires in COVID-19 (dated by TCRdb to 2018 to 2020). Regarding the study in general: Samples from collaborators originated in the United States, Italy and Spain and spanned both the acute and convalescent phases of COVID-19. Subjects who had been exposed to COVID-19, were actively infected with it, or had recovered from it provided the deeply sampled blood TCRbeta repertoires that made up the dataset. The repertoires were released in a freely available public database meant as a resource for research on the immune response to SARS-CoV-2. Where available, HLA class I and class II types were taken from metadata supplied by the sample provider and were not determined by assay-based typing. The samples were drawn from the first 160 participants of the ongoing ImmuneRACE study and from 1,200 or so subjects provided by 6 global collaborators. A de-identified subject ID, COVID-19 status, age in years and sex were almost always included in the sample metadata. The prospective study material was composed of cDNA or gDNA derived from T cells, B-cell-depleted T cells, or PBMCs. The full study reports these points: The amount of clinical and demographic metadata varied by source and participant and was provided uncurated.

TCRbeta CDR3 regions were amplified from genomic DNA by means of the immunoSEQ Assay, a bias-controlled multiplex PCR. Per the source publication's procedure: The number of nucleated cells in each sample was estimated from the amplification of reference gene primers within the assay. To quantify the absolute abundance of each unique TCRbeta CDR3 rearrangement, sequence reads were collapsed and filtered. For each sample, productive Simpson clonality was calculated as the square root of Simpson's diversity index across productive rearrangements. The table was pulled from immuneACCESS by TCRdb, which kept in-frame rearrangements only. Such tables lose some clones; where checked, under half of the loss comes from unresolved V genes, and the rest has no known cause. That table furnishes V, J and clone size, whereas the DNA furnished D and trimming. The sample data list approximately 190,000 clones, and 80% of these were observed just once. The top ten hold under 8% of the sample.

Whole blood was collected in K2EDTA tubes by collaborating institutions according to the institutions' own protocols. For TCRbeta analysis, collaborators shipped samples as frozen whole blood, isolated PBMCs, or DNA extracted from either of those sample types. Trimming leaves V shorter by 2 bases and J shorter by 6 bases, with the junction holding 11 bases beyond the gene matches. From the germline V gene (reference sequence), CDR1 is SGHNT and CDR2 is YYREEE. The CDR3 contains 16 residues, cysteine and phenylalanine counted. The sequence is cut down to CDR3 DNA, 48 bases in frame from base 1. Note on this clone: Its specific antigen is unknown. Qualities for individual bases were not recorded, and no much larger clone is one base off.

The V and J segments used are TRBV5-4 and TRBJ2-7; TRBD1 lines up with 10 middle nucleotides. Sequencing used peripheral blood. This sequence originates from a man between 60 and 70 years old with acute or convalescent COVID-19. CDR3 region: CASSLHDRGRIGEQYF. The DNA reads as follows: TGTGCCAGCAGCTTACATGACAGGGGGCGAATTGGCGAGCAGTACTTC.